The rows below give T cell receptor beta chains drawn from one sample of a study of OX40 agonist ivuxolimab in advanced cancers. Sequencing was performed with immunoSEQ multiplex PCR; in TCRdb, only in-frame clones are kept and a portion is missing. The table records fewer than 110,000 clones, 75% to 95% of them present only once. The source was CD4+ or CD8+ T cells sorted from blood, collected in a trial of the OX40 agonist ivuxolimab. The receptors were gathered from an adult with an advanced solid tumor such as melanoma, head and neck, liver or kidney cancer. Each CDR3 is given with its conserved first and last residue. Fields, in order: D gene, clone size, V gene, J gene, CDR3 protein, CDR3 DNA. The D gene is left open where the match is weak. Not every row has a clone size; where given, it reads once, few, many or a size class.

d_call: NA
clone_size: NA
v_call: TRBV7-3
j_call: TRBJ2-7
cdr3_aa: CASSAISGTEQYF
cdr3_nt: TGTGCCAGCAGCGCTATCTCAGGGACCGAGCAGTATTTC

d_call: TRBD1
clone_size: NA
v_call: TRBV6-5
j_call: TRBJ1-1
cdr3_aa: CASSWTGGRTEAFF
cdr3_nt: TGTGCCAGCAGTTGGACAGGGGGCAGGACTGAAGCTTTCTTT

d_call: TRBD1
clone_size: NA
v_call: TRBV29-1
j_call: TRBJ2-1
cdr3_aa: CSPHGQGLVNEQFF
cdr3_nt: TGCAGCCCCCATGGACAGGGGCTAGTCAATGAGCAGTTCTTC

d_call: TRBD1
clone_size: few
v_call: TRBV9
j_call: TRBJ1-2
cdr3_aa: CASSTSTGPLGYTF
cdr3_nt: TGTGCCAGCAGCACCTCGACAGGGCCTTTGGGCTACACCTTC

d_call: TRBD2
clone_size: NA
v_call: TRBV15
j_call: TRBJ2-1
cdr3_aa: CATSRLPTSGNYNEQFF
cdr3_nt: TGTGCCACCAGCAGACTCCCGACTAGCGGGAACTACAATGAGCAGTTCTTC

d_call: NA
clone_size: NA
v_call: TRBV7-9
j_call: TRBJ2-5
cdr3_aa: CASSLGSVGYQETQYF
cdr3_nt: TGTGCCAGCAGCTTAGGGTCGGTGGGGTACCAAGAGACCCAGTACTTC

d_call: NA
clone_size: NA
v_call: TRBV5-1
j_call: TRBJ1-4
cdr3_aa: CASSLQGGEKLFF
cdr3_nt: TGCGCCAGCAGCCTACAGGGAGGAGAAAAACTGTTTTTT

d_call: TRBD1
clone_size: NA
v_call: TRBV27
j_call: TRBJ2-1
cdr3_aa: CASSPGTAHNEQFF
cdr3_nt: TGTGCCAGCAGTCCCGGGACAGCCCACAATGAGCAGTTCTTC

d_call: TRBD1
clone_size: NA
v_call: TRBV6-6
j_call: TRBJ1-5
cdr3_aa: CASTPGGASRQPQHF
cdr3_nt: TGTGCCAGCACTCCAGGGGGGGCCTCCAGACAGCCCCAGCATTTT

d_call: NA
clone_size: NA
v_call: TRBV10-1
j_call: TRBJ1-6
cdr3_aa: CASSVPAALPSYNSPLHF
cdr3_nt: TGCGCCAGCAGTGTACCGGCAGCCCTACCCTCCTATAATTCACCCCTCCACTTT

d_call: TRBD1
clone_size: NA
v_call: TRBV27
j_call: TRBJ1-2
cdr3_aa: CASSSQGGYGYTF
cdr3_nt: TGTGCCAGCAGTTCCCAGGGGGGCTATGGCTACACCTTC

d_call: NA
clone_size: NA
v_call: TRBV10-3
j_call: TRBJ2-1
cdr3_aa: CAISEGQSYYNEQFF
cdr3_nt: TGTGCCATCAGTGAGGGACAGTCCTACTACAATGAGCAGTTCTTC

d_call: NA
clone_size: NA
v_call: TRBV2
j_call: TRBJ2-2
cdr3_aa: CASGQFILLANTGELFF
cdr3_nt: TGTGCCAGCGGACAGTTTATTCTCCTCGCGAACACCGGGGAGCTGTTTTTT

d_call: TRBD1
clone_size: NA
v_call: TRBV28
j_call: TRBJ2-5
cdr3_aa: CASTPLAGTGIPETQYF
cdr3_nt: TGTGCCAGCACCCCACTGGCCGGGACAGGGATTCCGGAGACCCAGTACTTC

d_call: NA
clone_size: NA
v_call: TRBV7-2
j_call: TRBJ1-3
cdr3_aa: CASSLYNSGNTIYF
cdr3_nt: TGTGCCAGCAGCTTATACAACTCTGGAAACACCATATATTTT

d_call: NA
clone_size: NA
v_call: TRBV4-3
j_call: TRBJ2-3
cdr3_aa: CASSQDGRTSTDTQYF
cdr3_nt: TGCGCCAGCAGCCAAGATGGGCGGACTAGCACAGATACGCAGTATTTT

d_call: NA
clone_size: NA
v_call: TRBV27
j_call: TRBJ1-5
cdr3_aa: CASSLEVGQPQHF
cdr3_nt: TGTGCCAGCAGCCTTGAAGTCGGTCAGCCCCAGCATTTT

d_call: NA
clone_size: NA
v_call: TRBV5-1
j_call: TRBJ2-2
cdr3_aa: CASSLGLAANTGELFF
cdr3_nt: TGCGCCAGCAGCCTGGGGCTAGCAGCGAACACCGGGGAGCTGTTTTTT

d_call: NA
clone_size: NA
v_call: TRBV28
j_call: TRBJ2-1
cdr3_aa: CASSGAGKLREQFF
cdr3_nt: TGTGCCAGCAGTGGGGCGGGGAAGCTAAGGGAGCAGTTCTTC

d_call: TRBD1
clone_size: NA
v_call: TRBV11-1
j_call: TRBJ2-7
cdr3_aa: CASSLGDRGSHYEQYF
cdr3_nt: TGTGCCAGCAGCTTAGGAGACAGGGGGTCCCACTACGAGCAGTACTTC

d_call: NA
clone_size: NA
v_call: TRBV28
j_call: TRBJ1-5
cdr3_aa: CASSGRVGSNQPQHF
cdr3_nt: TGTGCCAGCAGTGGGAGGGTAGGGAGCAATCAGCCCCAGCATTTT

d_call: NA
clone_size: NA
v_call: TRBV5-5
j_call: TRBJ2-7
cdr3_aa: CASSPAGWGSYEQYF
cdr3_nt: TGTGCCAGCAGCCCCGCCGGTTGGGGCTCCTACGAGCAGTACTTC

d_call: NA
clone_size: NA
v_call: TRBV5-1
j_call: TRBJ1-1
cdr3_aa: CASSLGQANTEAFF
cdr3_nt: TGCGCCAGCAGCTTGGGACAGGCGAACACTGAAGCTTTCTTT

d_call: TRBD1
clone_size: once
v_call: TRBV25-1
j_call: TRBJ1-5
cdr3_aa: CASSESGQGNQPQHF
cdr3_nt: TGTGCCAGCAGTGAATCGGGACAGGGGAATCAGCCCCAGCATTTT

d_call: NA
clone_size: NA
v_call: TRBV30
j_call: TRBJ2-5
cdr3_aa: CAWGGLSREQYF
cdr3_nt: TGTGCCTGGGGCGGCCTTTCGAGGGAGCAGTACTTC

d_call: TRBD1
clone_size: NA
v_call: TRBV6-1
j_call: TRBJ2-3
cdr3_aa: CASSLRTGNSDTQYF
cdr3_nt: TGTGCCAGCAGCCTTCGGACAGGCAACTCAGATACGCAGTATTTT

d_call: TRBD1
clone_size: NA
v_call: TRBV19
j_call: TRBJ1-5
cdr3_aa: CASTLQQGVSNQPQHF
cdr3_nt: TGTGCCAGTACCCTACAACAGGGGGTCAGCAATCAGCCCCAGCATTTT

d_call: TRBD1
clone_size: NA
v_call: TRBV9
j_call: TRBJ2-1
cdr3_aa: CASSTGVYNEQFF
cdr3_nt: TGTGCCAGCAGTACAGGGGTCTACAATGAGCAGTTCTTC

d_call: NA
clone_size: NA
v_call: TRBV7-8
j_call: TRBJ2-1
cdr3_aa: CASSLGDRPEQFF
cdr3_nt: TGTGCCAGCAGCTTAGGTGACCGGCCAGAGCAGTTCTTC

d_call: TRBD1
clone_size: NA
v_call: TRBV6-1
j_call: TRBJ1-4
cdr3_aa: CASREGTGANEKLFF
cdr3_nt: TGTGCCAGCAGAGAAGGGACAGGAGCTAATGAAAAACTGTTTTTT

d_call: TRBD1
clone_size: NA
v_call: TRBV6-6
j_call: TRBJ1-5
cdr3_aa: CASGQGDQPQHF
cdr3_nt: TGTGCCAGCGGACAGGGAGATCAGCCCCAGCATTTT

d_call: NA
clone_size: NA
v_call: TRBV4-3
j_call: TRBJ2-7
cdr3_aa: CASSQGWDKAYEQYF
cdr3_nt: TGCGCCAGCAGCCAGGGCTGGGACAAAGCCTACGAGCAGTACTTC

d_call: NA
clone_size: NA
v_call: TRBV7-9
j_call: TRBJ2-3
cdr3_aa: CASSLEGITDTQYF
cdr3_nt: TGTGCCAGCAGCTTAGAGGGAATAACAGATACGCAGTATTTT

d_call: NA
clone_size: NA
v_call: TRBV6-1
j_call: TRBJ2-7
cdr3_aa: CASQAGEQYF
cdr3_nt: TGTGCCAGCCAAGCGGGCGAGCAGTACTTC

d_call: NA
clone_size: once
v_call: TRBV7-9
j_call: TRBJ1-4
cdr3_aa: CASSFETSFEEKLFF
cdr3_nt: TGTGCCAGCAGCTTTGAAACAAGTTTTGAGGAAAAACTGTTTTTT

d_call: NA
clone_size: NA
v_call: TRBV5-4
j_call: TRBJ1-2
cdr3_aa: CASSLVGAGYTF
cdr3_nt: TGTGCCAGCAGCTTGGTTGGGGCTGGCTACACCTTC

d_call: NA
clone_size: NA
v_call: TRBV18
j_call: TRBJ1-5
cdr3_aa: CASSPSGQPQHF
cdr3_nt: TGTGCCAGCTCACCTTCAGGCCAGCCCCAGCATTTT

d_call: TRBD1
clone_size: NA
v_call: TRBV19
j_call: TRBJ1-2
cdr3_aa: CASMTGSFGYTF
cdr3_nt: TGTGCCAGTATGACAGGGTCTTTCGGCTACACCTTC

d_call: NA
clone_size: once
v_call: TRBV19
j_call: TRBJ1-1
cdr3_aa: CASSTQGGRTEAFF
cdr3_nt: TGTGCCAGTAGCACACAGGGAGGACGGACTGAAGCTTTCTTT

d_call: NA
clone_size: once
v_call: TRBV28
j_call: TRBJ1-1
cdr3_aa: CASSWGVAAFF
cdr3_nt: TGTGCCAGCAGTTGGGGGGTAGCAGCTTTCTTT

d_call: TRBD2
clone_size: NA
v_call: TRBV4-3
j_call: TRBJ2-5
cdr3_aa: CASSPRSASGTEGQETQYF
cdr3_nt: TGCGCCAGCAGCCCTAGATCGGCTAGCGGGACTGAAGGGCAAGAGACCCAGTACTTC

d_call: TRBD1
clone_size: NA
v_call: TRBV7-9
j_call: TRBJ2-5
cdr3_aa: CASRLQGPGKTQYF
cdr3_nt: TGTGCCAGCAGATTACAGGGGCCTGGGAAGACCCAGTACTTC